A single sample gave rise to the 5 T cell receptor beta chains below, sequenced in a study of blood T cell repertoires in COVID-19. Sequencing used immunoSEQ multiplex PCR; TCRdb keeps in-frame clones, though not all of them. Of a few hundred thousand clones listed, about 90% are singletons. The sequenced sample consisted of peripheral blood. The receptors originated from a woman aged 70-85 years with COVID-19, enrolled during active disease.

Only one count was recorded for this clone. The V call is TRBV3-1 (or the pseudogene TRBV3-2), the J call TRBJ2-7; D perhaps matches TRBD1 (6 bases). The germline gives CDR1 LGHDT, CDR2 YNNKEL (reference sequence). The CDR3 loop spans 16 amino acids. The V gene lost 1 base and the J gene lost 3 bases, with 16 bases spanning the gap. In DNA form, the CDR3 reads TGTGCCAGCAGCCAAGTTTGGCGGACAGTACTCTACGAGCAGTACTTC. This sequence encodes CASSQVWRTVLYEQYF.

The rearrangement joins TRBV5-4 to TRBJ2-1; 8 bases are shared with TRBD2. Trimming removed 0 bases from V and 5 bases from J; junction bases left unmatched: 13. The CDR3 is 18 residues long. Germline V gives CDR1 SGHNT, CDR2 YYREEE (reference sequence). In DNA form, the CDR3 reads TGTGCCAGCAGCTTGGGGGGAGCTAGCGGGCGGGTGAACAATGAGCAGTTCTTC. Amino acids: CASSLGGASGRVNNEQFF.

A single count supports this clone. This chain joins TRBV12-3 or TRBV12-4 and TRBJ1-3; 7 nucleotides agree with TRBD1. CDR3 length: 13 residues. Trimming took 8 bases from V and 1 from J; bases not matched to a gene: 2. CDR3 sequence (DNA): TGTGCCAGCGGGACAGTTTCTGGAAACACCATATATTTT. Protein sequence: CASGTVSGNTIYF.

The table lists this clone with a count of one. This chain joins TRBV18 and TRBJ1-2, with 11 bases aligning to TRBD1. The CDR3 is 16 amino acids. The V segment lost 6 bases and the J segment 5 bases; nucleotides outside the gene matches: 11. The germline V gene encodes CDR1 KGHSH and CDR2 LQKENI. The CDR3 spells CASSQGQGATFYGYTF. In DNA form, the CDR3 reads TGTGCCAGCTCCCAAGGACAGGGGGCAACCTTTTATGGCTACACCTTC.

CDR3 region: CASSQGPGQGLNTIYF. The CDR3 DNA reads TGCGCCAGCAGCCAAGGTCCGGGACAGGGACTGAACACCATATATTTT. The V call is TRBV4-3, the J call TRBJ1-3; the match to TRBD1 covers 9 bases. Germline CDR1 and CDR2: LGHNA and YSLEER. This CDR3 is built from 16 residues. Trimming at V came to 1 base and at J to 7 bases, leaving 8 bases not matched to a gene.